This T cell receptor (beta chain) came from a study of blood T cell repertoires in COVID-19. About the study: Specimens from acute and convalescent COVID-19 originated in the United States, Italy and Spain. From T cells, B-cell-depleted T cells, or PBMCs came the material, which was cDNA or gDNA.

Unmatched junction bases numbered 11, after V lost 5 bases and J lost 5 bases. CDR1 MNHEY and CDR2 SMNVEV come from the germline V gene (reference sequence). The CDR3 contains 17 residues. It was during active infection that Seattle patients were enrolled and then longitudinally followed. Sequencing used immunoSEQ multiplex PCR; TCRdb keeps in-frame clones, though not all of them. The profile shows hundreds of thousands of clones, around 87% of them singletons. The TCR sequence derives from a woman between 45 and 60 years old with COVID-19, enrolled during active disease. Sample: peripheral blood. The chain couples TRBV27 to TRBJ2-6; 8 bases are a match to TRBD1. The DNA for the CDR3 is TGTGCCAGCAGTGGACAGGGACAAACACTTCGGGCCAACGTCCTGACTTTC. It translates to CASSGQGQTLRANVLTF. The variable domain in full, with the rest retrieved from reference TRBV27 and TRBJ2-6, is EAQVTQNPRYLITVTGKKLTVTCSQNMNHEYMSWYRQDPGLGLRQIYYSMNVEVTDKGDVPEGYKVSRKEKRNFPLILESPSPNQTSLYFCASSGQGQTLRANVLTFGAGSRLTVL.